This T cell receptor beta chain was sequenced for a study of regulatory T cells in long-lasting Graves disease. As for time point: persistent/refractory GD, antithyroid drugs over 5 years with positive TRAb. Extracted RNA from PBMCs served as the source of the TCR library. Diagnoses of Graves' disease were made by American Thyroid Association guidelines. Libraries of TCR beta came from iRepertoire HTBI primers plus Arm-PCR of CDR3 regions. MiXCR, run by TCRdb on the multiplex PCR reads, gives a single entry per CDR3 protein. The repertoire has about 290,000 distinct CDR3 sequences, under 25% of them found once; the top ten carry around three fifths. CDR1 is LGHNA and CDR2 is YSLEER in the germline V gene. V was shortened by 0 bases and J by 2 bases, with 10 bases between the two germline ends. The CDR3 totals 15 residues. This clonotype appeared a few times.

Material: peripheral blood mononuclear cells (PBMCs), obtained when the disease was refractory, from a patient treated with antithyroid drugs. The receptor comes from a female donor with Graves disease. The chain joins TRBV4-3 to TRBJ1-1; D not resolved. Here the CDR3 reads CASSQDRGGNTEAFF. The CDR3 DNA sequence: TGCGCCAGCAGCCAAGATCGGGGAGGAAACACTGAAGCTTTCTTT.